This paragraph covers one TCR beta chain sequence. This clonotype was detected only a few times. It has no known antigen specificity. No qualities accompany the bases; no much larger clone lies one base away. This specimen belongs to a study of blood T cells in healthy people across ages (dated by TCRdb to between 2015 and 2017). For the study in its entirety: In model experiments, template switching captured about one uniquely barcoded TCR beta cDNA molecule for every two T cells. The study measured age-related changes in TCR beta repertoire diversity using deep sequencing normalized with unique cDNA molecular identifiers. The donors were divided into four age groups: young (average around 15 years), middle-aged (almost 40), aged (approximately 64) and long-lived (roughly 82). Donors of different ages were randomly distributed across sequencing lanes to avoid experimental bias. The study analyzed two additional independent replicas of 1 million unique cDNA reads from the same blood draw for two donors, one aged 18 to 29 and one aged 80 or older. Overall study results and their limits: Estimates of total diversity based on one million sequenced T cells were regarded as lower bounds and as underestimates. There was a strong correlation between observed TCR beta diversity and the percentage of naive T cells measured by flow cytometry. Because profiling used bulk unsorted PBMCs, naive and antigen-experienced compartments could not be compared conclusively. The CMV infection status of donors was not known, potentially confounding age-related changes in expanded clonotypes. Compared with the aged group, the long-lived group had more naive CD4+ T cells, fewer expanded clones and increased TCR diversity, suggesting age selection. As age increased, observed TCR beta diversity per million T cells dropped in a roughly linear way, and a significant reduction was already evident by age 40.

The library was generated by 5' RACE. The data were produced on an Illumina HiSeq 2500. The second PCR ran for roughly 7 to 11 cycles and used a J-beta primer mix along with a sample-barcoded 5' primer. A template-switch 5' adaptor carrying 12 random nucleotides introduced a unique molecular identifier onto each TCR beta cDNA molecule. Each sample yielded at least 2.5 million CDR3-containing paired-end reads. First-strand cDNA synthesis was performed from all RNA using the Mint cDNA synthesis kit, with priming by a TRBC-specific oligonucleotide. Following uracil-DNA glycosylase treatment, a first 18-cycle PCR with universal primers M1SS and BC2_uni_R was performed on all cDNA. The original pipeline was this. For normalization, 1 million high-quality reads were randomly selected from each sample, with every read carrying a distinct molecular identifier. Reads with shared molecular identifiers were discarded instead of being binned into consensus sequences. MiTCR, with a Q25 quality threshold and the strictest error-elimination algorithm, was used for CDR3 identification, clonotype clustering and error correction. A nonparametric unseen species model using Euler transformation provided a lower-bound estimate of total TCR beta diversity. The public reads were run again by TCRdb, first through fastp at Q25 and then through MiXCR, and only productive beta chains were kept. Each record represents a unique CDR3 protein, reported with the most common genes and DNA among its rows. These V and J calls derive from TCRdb rather than the authors' analysis. The sample includes under 1,000,000 distinct CDR3 sequences, with 35% to 60% observed a single time. The ten most abundant clones make up 15% to 20% of the sample.

The roughly 37 donors, aged 6 to 90 years, were systemically healthy Caucasian individuals from Russia. Each donor gave ten milliliters of peripheral blood, drawn into EDTA-treated Vacutainer tubes. PBMCs were isolated by Ficoll-Paque density-gradient centrifugation, with at least 6 million obtained per sample. Total RNA, at least 6 micrograms per sample, was extracted from PBMCs with Trizol reagent. For every donor, an aliquot of PBMCs went through flow cytometry to measure the percentages of naive CD45RAhigh/CD27high T cells. CDR1 and CDR2, per the germline V gene, are SGHRS and YFSETQ. The CDR3, cysteine through phenylalanine, is 13 amino acids long. The sequence is cut down to CDR3 DNA, 39 bases in frame from base 1. V is shortened by 0 bases, J by 2 bases, and the region joining them spans 6 bases.

Rearrangement joined TRBV5-1 to TRBJ2-7, and the D gene may be TRBD1, 5 bases matching. The specimen sequenced was blood. The receptor comes from a man at least 80 years old in good health. In nucleotide form, the sequence is TGCGCCAGCAGCTTGGAGGGGACCTACGAGCAGTACTTC. This translates into CASSLEGTYEQYF.